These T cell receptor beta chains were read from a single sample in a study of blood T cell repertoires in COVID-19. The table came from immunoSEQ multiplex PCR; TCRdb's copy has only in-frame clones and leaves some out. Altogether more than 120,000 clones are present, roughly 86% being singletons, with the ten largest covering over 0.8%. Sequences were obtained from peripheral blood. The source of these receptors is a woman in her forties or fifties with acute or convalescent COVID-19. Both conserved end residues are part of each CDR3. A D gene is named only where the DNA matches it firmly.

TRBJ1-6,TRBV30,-,TGTGCCTGGAGTGTAGTAATGGGGGACTTGGCCTATAATTCACCCCTCCACTTT,CAWSVVMGDLAYNSPLHF
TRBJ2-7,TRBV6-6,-,TGTGCCAGCAGTTACGGCGCCGCCCGGCCCACGGGGGAGCAGTACTTC,CASSYGAARPTGEQYF
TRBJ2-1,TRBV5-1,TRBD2,TGCGCCAGCAGCAGAGCGGGGGACACTTACAATGAGCAGTTCTTC,CASSRAGDTYNEQFF
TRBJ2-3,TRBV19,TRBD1,TGTGCCAGTAGTTTCTTCGACAGGGCGGCAGATACGCAGTATTTT,CASSFFDRAADTQYF
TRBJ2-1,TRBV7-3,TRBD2,TGTGCCAGCAGCTTAGGGGCGCGGGGGTTAAATGAGCAGTTCTTC,CASSLGARGLNEQFF
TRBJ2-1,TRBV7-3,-,TGTGCCAGCAGCTTTTCAGTTGGGGAGGCCCACAATGAGCAGTTCTTC,CASSFSVGEAHNEQFF
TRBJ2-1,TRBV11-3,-,TGTGCCAGCAGCTTCAGGGGAAATGAGCAGTTCTTC,CASSFRGNEQFF
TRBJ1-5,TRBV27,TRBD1,TGTGCCAGCAGTTTAAGCAGGGGGAGCAATCAGCCCCAGCATTTT,CASSLSRGSNQPQHF
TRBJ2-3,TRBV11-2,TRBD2,TGTGCCAGCAGCGCGCGGGAGGGTGTGACAGATACGCAGTATTTT,CASSAREGVTDTQYF
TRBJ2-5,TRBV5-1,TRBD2,TGCGCCAGCAGCTGGGACTATCAAGAGACCCAGTACTTC,CASSWDYQETQYF
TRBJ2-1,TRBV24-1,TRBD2,TGTGCCACCAGTGACCTGACTAGCGGAGCTGGGAATGAGCAGTTCTTC,CATSDLTSGAGNEQFF
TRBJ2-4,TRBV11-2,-,TGTGCCAGCAGCTTAGTCAGGTCAGCCAAAAACATTCAGTACTTC,CASSLVRSAKNIQYF
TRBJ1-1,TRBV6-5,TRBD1,TGTGCCAGCAGCCCCCGACAGGGTACAGCTGAAGCTTTCTTT,CASSPRQGTAEAFF